This TCR beta chain is drawn from a study of T cell repertoires in cytomegalovirus infection. Study-wide context: The authors relied on CMV epitopes, both recently identified HLA-C-restricted and well-studied HLA-B-restricted. Evidence of both CMV infection and a matching HLA type came from public TCR beta signatures.

The trim removed 3 bases at V and 7 bases at J, leaving 5 bases unmatched. The germline V gene has CDR1 SGHDN and CDR2 FVKESK. The CDR3 extends over 14 amino acids. Using its own MiXCR run on the reads, TCRdb lists one record per CDR3 protein. This sample yields approximately 990,000 distinct CDR3 sequences, of which roughly a third are seen a single time; roughly 13% belongs to the top ten. For this clonotype: Its antigen is not identified.

Study-wide points: CMV carriers having the relevant HLA were flagged by cumulative public TCR beta family frequency. Ex vivo, HLA-C-restricted CMV-specific TCR beta clonotypes prevailed over the rest of the response.

The clonotype comes from a human donor in good health (CMV status not recorded). Some clones in this sample may be carry-over from other donors' samples. This chain joins TRBV14 and TRBJ2-2; 7 positions agree with TRBD1. The source material was cultured CD8+ T cells from PBMCs, sampled from culture after CMV antigen stimulation. The CDR3 loop reads CASSHAGTDGELFF. Written as DNA, the CDR3 is TGTGCCAGCAGCCACGCCGGGACAGACGGGGAGCTGTTTTTT. Looking up the rest from reference TRBV14 and TRBJ2-2 gives the full variable domain: EAGVTQFPSHSVIEKGQTVTLRCDPISGHDNLYWYRRVMGKEIKFLLHFVKESKQDESGMPNNRFLAERTGGTYSTLKVQPAELEDSGVYFCASSHAGTDGELFFGEGSRLTVL.